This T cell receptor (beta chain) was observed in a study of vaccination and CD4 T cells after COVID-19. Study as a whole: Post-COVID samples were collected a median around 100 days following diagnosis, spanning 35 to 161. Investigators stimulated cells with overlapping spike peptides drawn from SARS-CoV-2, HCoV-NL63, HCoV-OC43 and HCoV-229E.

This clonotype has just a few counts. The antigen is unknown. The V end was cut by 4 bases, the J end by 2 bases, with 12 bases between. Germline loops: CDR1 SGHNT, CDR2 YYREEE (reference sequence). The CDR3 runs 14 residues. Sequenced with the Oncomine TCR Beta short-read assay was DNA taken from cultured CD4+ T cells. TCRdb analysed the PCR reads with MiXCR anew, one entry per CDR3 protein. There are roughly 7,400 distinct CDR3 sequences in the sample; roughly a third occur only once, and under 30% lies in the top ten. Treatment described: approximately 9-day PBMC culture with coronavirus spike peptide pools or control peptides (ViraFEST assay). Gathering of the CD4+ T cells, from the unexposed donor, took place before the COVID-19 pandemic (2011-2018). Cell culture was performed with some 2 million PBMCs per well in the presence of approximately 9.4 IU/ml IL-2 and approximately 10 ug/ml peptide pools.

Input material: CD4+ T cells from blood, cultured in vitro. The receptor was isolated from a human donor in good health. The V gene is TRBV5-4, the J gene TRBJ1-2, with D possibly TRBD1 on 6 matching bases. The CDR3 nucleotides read TGTGCCAGCAGCCACGGGGGGGCAAACTATGGCTACACCTTC. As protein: CASSHGGANYGYTF.